The 27 T cell receptor beta chains given below trace back to one sample, sequenced in a study of blood T cells in healthy people across ages. A second PCR of roughly 7 to 11 cycles used a sample-barcoded 5' primer and a J-beta primer mix. TCRdb reanalysed the 5' RACE reads using MiXCR and keeps one entry per CDR3 protein. The sample has about a million distinct CDR3 sequences, 30% to 40% seen once. Sequencing input: blood. These TCRs come from a man aged 18 to 30 in good health.

The CDR3 nucleotides read TGTGCCAGCAGCATTAACACGGAAAAACTGTTTTTT. Amino acids: CASSINTEKLFF. J is TRBJ1-4 and V is TRBV7-9; no firm D call. The V end lost 5 bases, the J end lost 8 bases, and 9 bases lay between the germline ends. Germline CDR1 is SEHNR and CDR2 is FQNEAQ (reference sequence). The CDR3 contains 12 residues.

This clonotype has just a few counts. This chain joins TRBV4-2 and TRBJ1-6; D uncertain. The ends were cut back, 5 bases at V and 0 bases at J, with 11 bases in the middle. This CDR3 is built from 16 residues. Germline V CDR1 and CDR2: LGHNA, YNFKEQ. The CDR3 reads CASSSQLSSYNSPLHF. CDR3 nucleotides: TGTGCCAGCAGCTCACAGCTGAGCTCCTATAATTCACCCCTCCACTTT.

This clonotype came up a few times. The rearrangement links TRBV30 to TRBJ1-4; D unresolved. With 0 bases removed from V and 4 bases from J, the gap between germline ends came to 12 bases. Germline V gene lookup returns CDR1 GTSNPN and CDR2 SVGIG (reference sequence). The CDR3 is 15 amino acids. CDR3 nucleotides: TGTGCCTGGAGTGTACGTGGGGTCTATAATGAAAAACTGTTTTTT. It yields the protein CAWSVRGVYNEKLFF. Filled out from reference TRBV30 and TRBJ1-4, the complete variable domain reads SQTIHQWPATLVQPVGSPLSLECTVEGTSNPNLYWYRQAAGRGLQLLFYSVGIGQISSEVPQNLSASRPQDRQFILSSKKLLLSDSGFYLCAWSVRGVYNEKLFFGSGTQLSVL.

The J gene is TRBJ1-2, the V gene TRBV18; D is possibly TRBD1 (5 bases). Looked up from germline, CDR1 is KGHSH and CDR2 is LQKENI. The CDR3 runs to 14 residues. Trimming took off 0 bases at V and 5 bases at J, with 10 bases between the two ends. CDR3: CASSPPTAGYGYTF. CDR3 sequence (DNA): TGTGCCAGCTCACCACCGACAGCTGGTTATGGCTACACCTTC.

The chain carries TRBV20-1 and TRBJ1-2, with D uncertain. Germline assignment: CDR1 DFQATT and CDR2 SNEGSKA (reference sequence). The CDR3 sequence is 13 residues long. Trimming removed 4 bases from V and 4 bases from J, with 13 bases in between. CDR3 region: CSATSFSLYGYTF. The CDR3 DNA follows: TGCAGTGCTACCTCATTCTCCCTCTATGGCTACACCTTC.

V gene TRBV7-9 combines with J gene TRBJ2-5; D gene ambiguous. The CDR3 is made up of 12 amino acids. V lost 2 bases and J lost 8, with 9 bases in between. CDR1 and CDR2 (germline): SEHNR, FQNEAQ (reference sequence). The CDR3 bases are TGTGCCAGCAGCTTAATGGAGAGAACCCAGTACTTC. Its protein is CASSLMERTQYF.

This clonotype was seen a few times. The V and J genes are TRBV20-1 and TRBJ2-5; D is possibly TRBD1 (6 bases). With 3 bases removed from V and 3 bases from J, the gap between germline ends came to 14 bases. The CDR3 contains 14 residues. Germline V lookup: CDR1 DFQATT, CDR2 SNEGSKA (reference sequence). Here the CDR3 DNA reads TGCAGTGCTAGTGGCGTCAGGGGAAAAGAGACCCAGTACTTC. Translation gives CSASGVRGKETQYF.

In DNA form, the CDR3 reads TGTGCCATCAGGGGACTAGCTGAGACCGGGGAGCTGTTTTTT. Its translation is CAIRGLAETGELFF. The V call is TRBV10-3, the J call TRBJ2-2; 9 bases are a match to TRBD2. V gave up 6 bases and J gave up 5 bases; unmatched junction bases: 4. The CDR3 extends over 14 amino acids. Germline CDR1 ENHRY, CDR2 SYGVKD.

This clonotype has a handful of counts. This chain uses TRBV20-1 with TRBJ1-4, with TRBD1 matching over 7 bases. The CDR3 is made up of 14 amino acids. Germline lookup yields CDR1 DFQATT and CDR2 SNEGSKA (reference sequence). Trimming took 6 bases from V and 3 from J; bases not matched to a gene: 7. The CDR3 is CSAEQGNANEKLFF. In DNA form, the CDR3 reads TGCAGTGCCGAACAGGGGAATGCTAATGAAAAACTGTTTTTT.

This clonotype showed up just a few times. The V and J genes are TRBV6-6 and TRBJ1-4, with D tentatively TRBD1 (5 bases). The CDR3 has 17 amino acids. The V gene's germline CDR1 is MNHNY and CDR2 SVGAGI (reference sequence). V was clipped by 5 bases and J by 0 bases, with 16 bases between them. This CDR3 reads CASSLRPGRATNEKLFF. The DNA of the CDR3 is TGTGCCAGCAGTCTACGCCCGGGACGCGCAACTAATGAAAAACTGTTTTTT.

The chain uses TRBV4-3 and TRBJ2-4; 16 nucleotides match TRBD2. TRBJ2-7 matches the DNA end more closely, so the J call is doubtful. Germline CDR1 is LGHNA and CDR2 is YSLEER. The CDR3 extends over 18 amino acids. The CDR3 protein is CASSQDGGLAGGPHEQYF. CDR3 coding DNA: TGCGCCAGCAGCCAAGATGGGGGACTAGCGGGAGGGCCCCACGAGCAGTACTTC.

The sample holds a few counts of this clonotype. The V call is TRBV13, the J call TRBJ1-1; maybe TRBD1 (6 bases). The CDR3 extends over 15 amino acids. Per the germline V gene, CDR1 is PRHDT and CDR2 is FYEKMQ (reference sequence). V lost 7 bases and J 0 bases, leaving 15 bases between the germline ends. The CDR3 loop reads CASTNQGQVNTEAFF. CDR3 DNA sequence: TGTGCCAGCACCAACCAGGGACAAGTGAACACTGAAGCTTTCTTT.

This clonotype was detected many times. This chain joins TRBV10-3 and TRBJ1-2; D is unclear. V lost 6 bases and J lost 3, with 17 bases in between. The CDR3 is made up of 15 amino acids. Germline CDR1 is ENHRY and CDR2 is SYGVKD. This chain's CDR3 is CAIRGYLTQDYGYTF. The CDR3 DNA reads TGTGCCATCAGAGGTTACTTAACCCAGGACTATGGCTACACCTTC.

This clonotype was observed a handful of times. The V and J genes are TRBV4-3 and TRBJ2-5; D may match TRBD1 or TRBD2 (5 bases each). V lost 0 bases to trimming and J lost 3 bases, with 14 bases between them. This CDR3 region has 16 residues. Germline CDR1 reads LGHNA; CDR2 reads YSLEER. CDR3 coding DNA: TGCGCCAGCAGCCAAGATCGGGACGCCCCCGAAGAGACCCAGTACTTC. Translation: CASSQDRDAPEETQYF.

The chain is built from TRBV24-1 and TRBJ1-5; the D gene is possibly TRBD1 (5 bases). The CDR3 covers 13 residues. Germline V gives CDR1 KGHDR, CDR2 SFDVKD. The V gene lost 8 bases and the J gene lost 7 bases, with 14 bases spanning the gap. DNA of the CDR3: TGTGCCACCAAGGGGCTCAGGAGCCAGCCCCAGCATTTT. Protein product: CATKGLRSQPQHF.

This chain joins TRBV20-1 and TRBJ2-3; TRBD2 matches at 11 bases. Unmatched junction bases numbered 7, after V lost 6 bases and J lost 5 bases. Germline V gene sequence: CDR1 DFQATT, CDR2 SNEGSKA (reference sequence). The CDR3 spans 14 residues. This CDR3 reads CSASTSGVIDTQYF. In DNA form, the CDR3 reads TGCAGTGCCTCGACTAGCGGGGTTATAGATACGCAGTATTTT.

The J gene is TRBJ1-1, the V gene TRBV12-3 or TRBV12-4; D unresolved. The V end was cut by 2 bases, the J end by 2 bases, with 12 bases between. The CDR3 totals 15 residues. CDR3 sequence (DNA): TGTGCCAGCAGTTTACGGGCCGGGTATAACACTGAAGCTTTCTTT. This codes for CASSLRAGYNTEAFF.

The V and J genes are TRBV7-8 and TRBJ2-7; D may be TRBD2 (5 bases). This CDR3 has 16 amino acids. Trimming shortened V by 4 bases and J by 7 bases, and 23 bases separated the two germline ends. Germline-derived CDR1 and CDR2 are SGHVS and FQNEAQ. The CDR3 is CASSSSRLPSGDEQYF. The CDR3 DNA is TGTGCCAGCAGCTCCTCACGGTTACCTTCCGGGGATGAGCAGTACTTC. The variable domain in full, with the rest retrieved from reference TRBV7-8 and TRBJ2-7, is GAGVSQSPRYKVAKRGQDVALRCDPISGHVSLFWYQQALGQGPEFLTYFQNEAQLDKSGLPSDRFFAERPEGSVSTLKIQRTQQEDSAVYLCASSSSRLPSGDEQYFGPGTRLTVT.

The rearrangement links TRBV7-7 to TRBJ2-1, with D perhaps TRBD2 (6 bases). V lost 4 bases and J lost 9, with 19 bases in between. CDR3 length: 15 amino acids. Germline V gene data show CDR1 as SSHAT and CDR2 as FNYEAQ (reference sequence). CDR3 amino acids: CASSSSWGVGAEQFF. CDR3 DNA: TGTGCCAGCAGCTCCTCCTGGGGGGTTGGGGCTGAGCAGTTCTTC.

J is TRBJ2-1 and V is TRBV18; the D gene is possibly TRBD1 (5 bases). Gene TRBJ2-7 matches the end of the DNA better, so the J call may be wrong. CDR1 KGHSH and CDR2 LQKENI come from the germline V gene. CDR3 length equals 16 residues. CDR3: CASSPRSPGSYNEQYF. The CDR3 nucleotides read TGTGCCAGCTCACCACGGAGCCCAGGGTCCTACAACGAGCAGTACTTC.

Points on this clonotype: An end of the junction does not agree with germline; a read error may underlie this. The J gene is TRBJ2-5, the V gene TRBV20-1; 9 bases are a match to TRBD2. The J call is uncertain, as TRBJ2-7 better fits the DNA end. The CDR3 runs 13 residues. CDR1 is DFQATT, CDR2 SNEGSKA, per germline (reference sequence). CDR3 bases: TGCAGCGCTAGCGGGGAATTAACCTACGAGCAGTACTTC. Translated: CSASGELTYEQYF.

This clonotype has a single count. The chain uses TRBV12-3 or TRBV12-4 and TRBJ1-1; 8 positions match TRBD1. The V segment lost 7 bases and the J segment 2 bases; nucleotides outside the gene matches: 9. CDR3 size: 15 residues. CDR3 coding DNA: TGTGCCAGCAAGGGGACAGGACGATCAAACACTGAAGCTTTCTTT. Amino acid sequence: CASKGTGRSNTEAFF.

The chain joins TRBV11-2 to TRBJ1-1, with D unclear. V was clipped by 5 bases and J by 0 bases, with 10 bases between them. The CDR3 is 14 amino acids. The germline V gene encodes CDR1 SGHAT and CDR2 FQNNGV. In nucleotides, the CDR3 is TGTGCCAGCAGCCACCAATCTTTGAACACTGAAGCTTTCTTT. Protein product: CASSHQSLNTEAFF.

Comments on this clonotype: A read error may produce the germline difference seen at one junction end. J is TRBJ1-3 and V is TRBV30, with 8 bases aligning to TRBD1. The CDR3 has 14 residues. CDR1 is GTSNPN and CDR2 is SVGIG in the germline V gene (reference sequence). CDR3 sequence: CARSVGQGGDTIYF. DNA for the CDR3: TGTGCCCGGAGTGTTGGACAGGGAGGTGACACCATATATTTT.

The gene calls are TRBV20-1 and TRBJ1-1, with 9 bases fitting TRBD1. The CDR3 totals 13 residues. CDR1 is DFQATT, CDR2 SNEGSKA, per germline (reference sequence). V trimming: 5 bases; J trimming: 6 bases; junction bases outside the gene matches: 7. The chain's CDR3 is CSAGTGGVSEAFF. The CDR3 DNA follows: TGCAGTGCTGGTACAGGGGGCGTGTCTGAAGCTTTCTTT.

This rearrangement joins TRBV7-2 to TRBJ2-7, with 7 bases lining up with TRBD2. Germline V gene data show CDR1 as SGHTA and CDR2 as FQGNSA. V shed 5 bases, J shed 0 bases, and the junction held 4 bases outside the gene matches. There are 14 residues in the CDR3. The CDR3 coding sequence is TGTGCCAGCAGCCGGGGGGTGAGCTCCTACGAGCAGTACTTC. It translates to CASSRGVSSYEQYF.

J is TRBJ1-2 and V is TRBV4-2, with 7 bases lining up with TRBD1. Germline V lookup: CDR1 LGHNA, CDR2 YNFKEQ. V was pared by 0 bases and J by 8 bases, with 12 bases of the junction left unmatched. CDR3 size: 16 residues. The CDR3 DNA follows: TGTGCCAGCAGCCAAGATCGGGACAGCCCTCAGGGGGGCTACACCTTC. As protein: CASSQDRDSPQGGYTF.